This T cell receptor beta chain was profiled in a study of blood T cell repertoires in COVID-19 (dated by TCRdb to 2020 to 2021). Notes on the research overall: Samples from collaborators originated in the United States, Italy and Spain and spanned both the acute and convalescent phases of COVID-19. The repertoires were released in a freely available public database intended as a resource for research on the immune response to SARS-CoV-2. A de-identified subject ID, COVID-19 status, age in years and sex were almost always included in the sample metadata. HLA class I and class II types, where available, came from metadata supplied by the sample provider rather than from assay-based typing. The material from the prospective study consisted of cDNA or gDNA derived from T cells, B-cell-depleted T cells, or PBMCs. The dataset comprised deeply sampled blood TCRbeta repertoires from subjects exposed to, actively infected with, or recovered from COVID-19. Samples were obtained from the ongoing ImmuneRACE study (first 160 participants) and from some 1,200 subjects provided by 6 global collaborators. What the authors observed across the whole study: The quantity of clinical and demographic metadata differed by source and by participant and was supplied without curation.

The cysteine opens and the phenylalanine closes a CDR3 of 17 amino acids. The read is trimmed to its CDR3 DNA, 51 bases read in frame from base 1. For this chain, trimming is 4 bases at the V end and 2 bases at the J end, and the number of junction bases without a gene match is 9. Reading the germline V gene (reference sequence) gives CDR1 LGHDT and CDR2 YNNKEL. In the case of this clone: The antigen it recognizes is unknown. Base-call qualities are not available, and no considerably larger clone is one nucleotide away.

Enrolling through a virtual design, the prospective study's participants ranged in age from roughly 18 to 95 years and lived across 24 United States geographic areas. Cohort assignment in the prospective study relied on participant-reported clinical history from a screening survey and a study questionnaire. For ImmuneRACE Cohort 3, a participant was defined as recovered based on two consecutive negative NP/OP PCR tests, clearance by a healthcare professional, or resolution of symptoms. Each participant in the prospective study had whole blood, serum and a nasopharyngeal or oropharyngeal swab collected by mobile phlebotomists. Additional blood draws and questionnaires over a 2-month period could optionally be provided by prospective study participants. Before DNA extraction, prospective study blood samples were shipped either frozen or at room temperature. TCRbeta CDR3 regions were amplified from genomic DNA using the immunoSEQ Assay, a bias-controlled multiplex PCR. The paper's data handling went like this. The number of nucleated cells in each sample was estimated by amplification of reference gene primers within the assay. To quantify the absolute abundance of each unique TCRbeta CDR3 rearrangement, sequence reads were collapsed and filtered. Productive Simpson clonality was computed per sample as the square root of Simpson's diversity index over productive rearrangements. Held by TCRdb, this immuneACCESS table contains in-frame sequences only and omits some clones. Under half of the omission traces to an unresolved V gene where checked; the cause of the rest is unknown. The V and J calls and the clone size are those of that table, but D and trimming were determined from the DNA. The sample table contains about 370,000 clones; only one count was recorded for roughly 91% of them. The ten biggest clones cover approximately 1.5% of the sample.

The clonotype comes from a woman aged 25 to 39 who had recovered from COVID-19. The chain couples TRBV3-1 (or the pseudogene TRBV3-2) to TRBJ2-3, with 10 bases aligning to TRBD1. The sequencing sample was made of PBMCs or T cells enriched from blood (not recorded which). Here the CDR3 is given as CASSPSPGQGPTDTQYF. The nucleotide sequence is TGTGCCAGCAGCCCCAGTCCGGGACAGGGGCCCACAGATACGCAGTATTTT.